A selection of T cell receptor beta chains follows, all from one sample in a study of shared clonotypes between healthy human individuals. Libraries were prepared by immunoSEQ multiplex PCR; TCRdb keeps only in-frame clonotypes and omits some of them. The sample shows 850,000 to 1,200,000 clones, about three quarters of them seen only once. The sample consisted of memory CD4+ T cells sorted from blood. Receptors were obtained from a young man in good health. The CDR3 runs from the conserved cysteine through the conserved F or W. The order of the fields is D gene, J gene, clone size, V gene, CDR3 DNA, CDR3 protein. A D gene is named only where the DNA matches it firmly. Clone size is shown for a subset of rows, as once, few, many or a class of expanded clone.

D: .
J: TRBJ2-5
size: .
V: TRBV5-1
DNA: TGCGCCAGCAGCTTGGCGGGCAGGGGCCAAGAGACCCAGTACTTC
CDR3: CASSLAGRGQETQYF

D: TRBD1
J: TRBJ2-7
size: .
V: TRBV5-6
DNA: TGTGCCAGCAGCTCCCGGGACAGCACCTACGAGCAGTACTTC
CDR3: CASSSRDSTYEQYF

D: .
J: TRBJ2-3
size: .
V: TRBV11-2
DNA: TGTGCCAGCAGCTTGGGACTCAAGGGAACAGATACGCAGTATTTT
CDR3: CASSLGLKGTDTQYF

D: .
J: TRBJ1-5
size: .
V: TRBV29-1
DNA: TGCAGCGTTGATCGAAGGAGCTTTAGCAATCAGCCCCAGCATTTT
CDR3: CSVDRRSFSNQPQHF

D: .
J: TRBJ1-3
size: .
V: TRBV10-3
DNA: TGTGCCATCAGTGAGTCGACGGGGGTGGAGGGAAACACCATATATTTT
CDR3: CAISESTGVEGNTIYF

D: .
J: TRBJ2-5
size: once
V: TRBV5-1
DNA: TGCGCCAGCAGTTTGATGCAAGAGACCCAGTACTTC
CDR3: CASSLMQETQYF

D: .
J: TRBJ2-5
size: .
V: TRBV6-6
DNA: TGTGCCAGCAGTTACTCGGTAGGGCTCGAGACCCAGTACTTC
CDR3: CASSYSVGLETQYF

D: .
J: TRBJ2-2
size: .
V: TRBV5-1
DNA: TGCGCCAGCAGCCCCCATGCAGAAGCATGGGGGGAGCTGTTTTTT
CDR3: CASSPHAEAWGELFF

D: TRBD2
J: TRBJ2-1
size: .
V: TRBV5-1
DNA: TGCGCCAGCAGCTTGTTGGAGGCGGGAGGGTACAATGAGCAGTTCTTC
CDR3: CASSLLEAGGYNEQFF

D: .
J: TRBJ1-2
size: few
V: TRBV15
DNA: TGTGCCACCAGCAGAGATCGAACAGGGAGCTACACCTTC
CDR3: CATSRDRTGSYTF

D: .
J: TRBJ1-2
size: .
V: TRBV6-5
DNA: TGTGCCAGCAGTTACTCGGTGTCGTATGGCTACACCTTC
CDR3: CASSYSVSYGYTF

D: .
J: TRBJ2-5
size: .
V: TRBV6-1
DNA: TGTGCCAGCAGGGAGACAGCGGGTCTTGGGACCCAGTACTTC
CDR3: CASRETAGLGTQYF

D: .
J: TRBJ1-4
size: .
V: TRBV28
DNA: TGTGCCAGCAGTTCTCATGCAACTAATGAAAAACTGTTTTTT
CDR3: CASSSHATNEKLFF

D: TRBD2
J: TRBJ2-7
size: .
V: TRBV28
DNA: TGTGCCAGCAAGGGGCTAGCGGGTACCTCCTACGAGCAGTACTTC
CDR3: CASKGLAGTSYEQYF

D: TRBD2
J: TRBJ2-4
size: .
V: TRBV30
DNA: TGTGCCTGGAGTGGGGGAGGGGTGACTAGTAGCATTCAGTACTTC
CDR3: CAWSGGGVTSSIQYF

D: .
J: TRBJ1-4
size: .
V: TRBV19
DNA: TGTGCCAGTAGTTTATCCCTTGACAGTTCAACTAATGAAAAACTGTTTTTT
CDR3: CASSLSLDSSTNEKLFF

D: .
J: TRBJ2-7
size: few
V: TRBV20-1
DNA: TGCAGTGCTCGCCACACCTACGAGCAGTACTTC
CDR3: CSARHTYEQYF

D: .
J: TRBJ1-2
size: once
V: TRBV5-1
DNA: TGCGCCAGCAGCTTGTCTTCGGCAGACGTTTACTATGGCTACACCTTC
CDR3: CASSLSSADVYYGYTF

D: .
J: TRBJ2-2
size: .
V: TRBV5-1
DNA: TGCGCCAGCAGCTTGTCTCAGGCCACCGGGGAGCTGTTTTTT
CDR3: CASSLSQATGELFF

D: TRBD2
J: TRBJ2-1
size: .
V: TRBV7-9
DNA: TGTGCCAGCAGCGTAAGACTAGCGGGGGGCAGGAATGAGCAGTTCTTC
CDR3: CASSVRLAGGRNEQFF

D: .
J: TRBJ2-1
size: few
V: TRBV5-1
DNA: TGCGCCAGCAGCTTGGAAAGGGCCTGGGATGAGCAGTTCTTC
CDR3: CASSLERAWDEQFF

D: .
J: TRBJ1-4
size: .
V: TRBV30
DNA: TGTGCCTGGAGTGCAGGGGCCCATGAAAAACTGTTTTTT
CDR3: CAWSAGAHEKLFF

D: TRBD2
J: TRBJ2-5
size: .
V: TRBV7-8
DNA: TGTGCCAGCAGCTTAGATCGGGGGGGGCCGCGTCTGGAGACCCAGTACTTC
CDR3: CASSLDRGGPRLETQYF

D: .
J: TRBJ1-4
size: .
V: TRBV15
DNA: TGTGCCACCAGCAGGACCACGGGCCTTAATGAAAAACTGTTTTTT
CDR3: CATSRTTGLNEKLFF

D: TRBD1
J: TRBJ2-6
size: .
V: TRBV10-3
DNA: TGTGCCATCAGTGGTTCAGGGGGAACTGGGGCCAACGTCCTGACTTTC
CDR3: CAISGSGGTGANVLTF

D: .
J: TRBJ1-2
size: many
V: TRBV10-3
DNA: TGTGCCATCAGTCGGGATTCTAACTATGGCTACACCTTC
CDR3: CAISRDSNYGYTF

D: .
J: TRBJ1-1
size: many
V: TRBV10-2
DNA: TGCGCCAGCAGTGAGTCGAACAGGGCGAACACTGAAGCTTTCTTT
CDR3: CASSESNRANTEAFF

D: .
J: TRBJ1-1
size: once
V: TRBV19
DNA: TGTGCCAGTAGCGAGCGGGGGCTCAAAAACACTGAAGCTTTCTTT
CDR3: CASSERGLKNTEAFF

D: TRBD2
J: TRBJ2-7
size: .
V: TRBV30
DNA: TGTGCCTGGAGCCGGGAGGGAGGCAGTTCCTACGAGCAGTACTTC
CDR3: CAWSREGGSSYEQYF

D: TRBD2
J: TRBJ2-1
size: once
V: TRBV7-2
DNA: TGTGCCAGCAGCAGAAGCGGGGGGAACAGCAATGAGCAGTTCTTC
CDR3: CASSRSGGNSNEQFF

D: .
J: TRBJ2-1
size: .
V: TRBV29-1
DNA: TGCAGCGCCCGGGCGGGGCCACTCGATGAGCAGTTCTTC
CDR3: CSARAGPLDEQFF

D: TRBD1
J: TRBJ1-5
size: .
V: TRBV6-1
DNA: TGTGCCAGCAGTGAAACAGGGGTGGGTCAGCCCCAGCATTTT
CDR3: CASSETGVGQPQHF

D: .
J: TRBJ2-4
size: once
V: TRBV28
DNA: TGTGCCAGCAGGGAAGGGAGTGACAAAAACATTCAGTACTTC
CDR3: CASREGSDKNIQYF

D: TRBD1
J: TRBJ1-5
size: .
V: TRBV29-1
DNA: TGCAGCGTTTATCCAAAACAGGGGATTCAGCCCCAGCATTTT
CDR3: CSVYPKQGIQPQHF

D: .
J: TRBJ2-5
size: .
V: TRBV9
DNA: TGTGCCAGCAGCGCCAATACAGGGGCGGGGGAGACCCAGTACTTC
CDR3: CASSANTGAGETQYF

D: .
J: TRBJ2-5
size: .
V: TRBV30
DNA: TGTGCCTGGAGTGAGGGGAACCAAGAGACCCAGTACTTC
CDR3: CAWSEGNQETQYF

D: TRBD1
J: TRBJ1-6
size: .
V: TRBV6-1
DNA: TGTGCCAGCAGTTCCGCACAGGGGGGAGTTTCACCCCTCCACTTT
CDR3: CASSSAQGGVSPLHF

D: TRBD1
J: TRBJ1-3
size: .
V: TRBV7-9
DNA: TGTGCCAGCAGCCGACAGGGCCCCATCTCTGGAAACACCATATATTTT
CDR3: CASSRQGPISGNTIYF

D: .
J: TRBJ2-1
size: .
V: TRBV18
DNA: TGTGCCAGCTCACCACAGGCCAATGAGCAGTTCTTC
CDR3: CASSPQANEQFF

D: TRBD1
J: TRBJ2-3
size: .
V: TRBV5-6
DNA: TGTGCCAGCAGTTCGACAGGGGGCATTATAGATACGCAGTATTTT
CDR3: CASSSTGGIIDTQYF

D: .
J: TRBJ2-1
size: .
V: TRBV7-3
DNA: TGTGCCAGCAGCTTCCCCTCCACGGAGAATGAGCAGTTCTTC
CDR3: CASSFPSTENEQFF

D: .
J: TRBJ2-2
size: .
V: TRBV4-3
DNA: TGCGCCAGCAGCCAAGGTAGGAGCACACGCTCCACCGGGGAGCTGTTTTTT
CDR3: CASSQGRSTRSTGELFF

D: .
J: TRBJ2-7
size: .
V: TRBV4-1
DNA: TGCGCCAGCAGCCAAGATCCCCTGTGGGAGCCCTCCTACGAGCAGTACTTC
CDR3: CASSQDPLWEPSYEQYF

D: .
J: TRBJ1-6
size: .
V: TRBV27
DNA: TGTGCCAGCAGTTCAACACCAAATTCACCCCTCCACTTT
CDR3: CASSSTPNSPLHF

D: TRBD1
J: TRBJ1-4
size: .
V: TRBV6-5
DNA: TGTGCCAGCACCCGACAGGGGCTTAATGAAAAACTGTTTTTT
CDR3: CASTRQGLNEKLFF

D: .
J: TRBJ1-5
size: few
V: TRBV28
DNA: TGTGCCAGCAGTTTCGGCAGGGGTATAAGGCCCCAGCATTTT
CDR3: CASSFGRGIRPQHF

D: TRBD1
J: TRBJ2-5
size: .
V: TRBV5-4
DNA: TGTGCCAGCAGCCCTTCGGACAGGGGGCAGGAGACCCAGTACTTC
CDR3: CASSPSDRGQETQYF

D: .
J: TRBJ1-1
size: many
V: TRBV30
DNA: TGTGCCTGGAGTAGGGGCAGGGGAGGCACTGAAGCTTTCTTT
CDR3: CAWSRGRGGTEAFF

D: .
J: TRBJ1-1
size: few
V: TRBV5-1
DNA: TGCGCCAGCAGCTTGTGGGGGTATACGAACACTGAAGCTTTCTTT
CDR3: CASSLWGYTNTEAFF

D: TRBD1
J: TRBJ1-6
size: .
V: TRBV5-1
DNA: TGCGCCAGCAGACATGATCCGGGACAGGGGAATTCACCCCTCCACTTT
CDR3: CASRHDPGQGNSPLHF

D: .
J: TRBJ2-6
size: .
V: TRBV9
DNA: TGTGCCAGCCGGGCCTCTGGGGCCAACGTCCTGACTTTC
CDR3: CASRASGANVLTF